This record covers a single TCR beta chain. This specimen belongs to a study of T cell changes during pregnancy in multiple sclerosis. Germline V lookup: CDR1 SGHTA, CDR2 FQGNSA. The CDR3 totals 14 residues. Between the trimmed V and J ends, which lost 5 bases and 9 bases, there was a span of 14 bases. Assay used: immunoSEQ multiplex PCR; TCRdb lists only in-frame clones, some missing. The sample contains some 54,000 clones, 93% of which appear only once. The sample consisted of peripheral blood, taken after pregnancy. This sequence was found in a female donor with multiple sclerosis, enrolled in a pregnancy study. The chain links TRBV7-2 to TRBJ1-6, with D possibly matching TRBD1 (6 bases). CDR3 coding DNA: TGTGCCAGCAGCGCCGCGGGAGGGGGTTCACCCCTCCACTTT. Its protein is CASSAAGGGSPLHF.